This T cell receptor (beta chain) was found in a study of T cell repertoires in cytomegalovirus infection. Turning to the study itself: In public TCR beta signatures, there were indications of both CMV infection and matching HLA type.

Germline CDR1 is SGHTA and CDR2 is FQGNSA. This CDR3 contains 17 residues. Trimming at V came to 3 bases and at J to 4 bases, leaving 13 bases not matched to a gene. TCRdb called the reads again in MiXCR, with one record for every CDR3 protein. The sample includes some 350,000 distinct CDR3 sequences, around 18% of them seen just once. Study-wide results and caveats: Clonotypes of TCR beta that were HLA-C-restricted and CMV-specific dominated the ex vivo response. Cumulative public TCR beta family frequency identified carriers of CMV plus the relevant HLA.

This clonotype showed up many times. Antigen: not known. This sequence originates from a human donor in good health (CMV status not recorded). Some clones in this sample may be carry-over from other donors' samples. V and J are TRBV7-2 and TRBJ1-2, with 8 bases fitting TRBD1. Material: PBMCs. DNA for the CDR3: TGTGCCAGCAGCTTCCCGGCGACAGGGGTATTCGGCTATGGCTACACCTTC. Translation: CASSFPATGVFGYGYTF. Together with reference TRBV7-2 and TRBJ1-2, the CDR3 gives the full variable domain: GAGVSQSPSNKVTEKGKDVELRCDPISGHTALYWYRQSLGQGLEFLIYFQGNSAPDKSGLPSDRFSAERTGGSVSTLTIQRTQQEDSAVYLCASSFPATGVFGYGYTFGSGTRLTVV.